This entry features one TCR beta chain sequence. Its cognate antigen is unknown. These data originate in a study of cytomegalovirus exposure and HLA in healthy donors. Findings and caveats of the study: On later analysis, the bulk of CMV-associated TCR beta chains appeared to be HLA-restricted. The likely origin of a cluster of highly shared sequence variants was a sequencing artifact. In a later analysis, DRB1 alleles had the most associated TCRs; HLA-C alleles the fewest.

The CDR3 loop spans 12 amino acids. Trimming took 6 bases from V and 3 from J; bases not matched to a gene: 0. CDR1 is PRHDT and CDR2 is FYEKMQ in the germline V gene (reference sequence). The primer mix had 60 Vbeta and 13 Jbeta primers. Repertoires were generated with immunoSEQ multiplex PCR, while TCRdb's copy carries only in-frame clones and drops some. The table has roughly 150,000 clones, about 80% seen once. V usage is TRBV13 and J usage is TRBJ2-3, with 7 nucleotides matching TRBD2. Sequencing input: PBMCs. This sequence originates from a man younger than 35 in good health and CMV-seropositive. The CDR3 region has the DNA TGTGCCAGCAGGGGGGGGACAGATACGCAGTATTTT. This encodes CASRGGTDTQYF.